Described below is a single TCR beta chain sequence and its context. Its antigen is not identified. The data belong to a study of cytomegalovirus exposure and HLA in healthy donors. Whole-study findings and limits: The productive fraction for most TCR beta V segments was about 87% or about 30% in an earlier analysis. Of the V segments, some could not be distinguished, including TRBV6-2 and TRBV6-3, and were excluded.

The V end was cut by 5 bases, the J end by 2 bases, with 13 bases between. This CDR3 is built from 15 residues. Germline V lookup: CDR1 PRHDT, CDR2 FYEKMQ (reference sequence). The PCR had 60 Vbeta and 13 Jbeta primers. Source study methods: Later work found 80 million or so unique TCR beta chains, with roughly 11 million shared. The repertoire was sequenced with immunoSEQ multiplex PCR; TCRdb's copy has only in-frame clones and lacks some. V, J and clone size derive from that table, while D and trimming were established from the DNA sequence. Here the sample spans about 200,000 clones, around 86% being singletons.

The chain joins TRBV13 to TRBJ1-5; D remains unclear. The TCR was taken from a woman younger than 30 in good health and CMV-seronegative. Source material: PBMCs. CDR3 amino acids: CASSSSGGGNQPQHF. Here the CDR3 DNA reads TGTGCCAGCAGCAGCTCGGGAGGCGGCAATCAGCCCCAGCATTTT.